Below are 26 T cell receptor beta chains sequenced from a single sample in a study of T cells after yellow fever vaccination. TCRdb called the 5' RACE reads again in MiXCR, with one record for every CDR3 protein. Among around 140,000 distinct CDR3 sequences listed, 5% to 7.5% were seen once. The source material was CD4+ T cells sorted from PBMCs, sampled 10 days after the yellow fever booster vaccination. The receptors were gathered from a man aged 25 to 40 who received the YFV17D yellow fever vaccine.

This clonotype was counted ten times or more. V gene TRBV5-5 combines with J gene TRBJ1-1, with TRBD1 matching 10 bases. J was trimmed by 6 bases and V by 9 bases; bases with no gene match: 14. The CDR3 is 15 residues long. Germline V gene sequence: CDR1 SGHKS, CDR2 YYEKEE (reference sequence). The CDR3 region has the DNA TGTGCCACAATAACACCGGGACAGGGGATGTCTGAAGCTTTCTTT. Translation gives CATITPGQGMSEAFF. The whole variable domain, filled in from reference TRBV5-5 and TRBJ1-1, reads DAGVTQSPTHLIKTRGQQVTLRCSPISGHKSVSWYQQVLGQGPQFIFQYYEKEERGRGNFPDRFSARQFPNYSSELNVNALLLGDSALYLCATITPGQGMSEAFFGQGTRLTVV.

The chain has TRBV20-1 and TRBJ2-2, with unresolved D. The CDR3 length is 13 residues. From germline, CDR1 is DFQATT and CDR2 SNEGSKA (reference sequence). The germline V and J ends were trimmed by 7 bases and 0 bases, with 9 bases remaining between them. Here the CDR3 reads CSVSDPNTGELFF. The CDR3 nucleotides are TGCAGTGTTTCCGACCCGAACACCGGGGAGCTGTTTTTT.

This clonotype was detected ten times or more. This chain connects TRBV6-5 to TRBJ2-4, with D tentatively TRBD1 (6 bases). Between the trimmed V and J ends, which lost 2 bases and 13 bases, there was a span of 18 bases. Germline CDR1 reads MNHEY; CDR2 reads SVGAGI. The CDR3 contains 14 residues. This CDR3 reads CASSYEGQGRRQYF. In nucleotides, the CDR3 is TGTGCCAGCAGTTACGAGGGGCAGGGGAGACGGCAGTACTTC.

Ten or more counts support this clonotype. The gene calls are TRBV5-4 and TRBJ2-3, with TRBD2 matching 7 bases. V dropped 5 bases and J dropped 4; count of bases not matched to a gene: 10. The CDR3 is 15 amino acids. The germline CDR1 and CDR2 sequences are SGHNT and YYREEE (reference sequence). CDR3 DNA sequence: TGTGCCAGCAGTCGCGGGAGTAGTGCTCCAGATACGCAGTATTTT. It codes for CASSRGSSAPDTQYF. Based on the CDR3 plus reference TRBV5-4 and TRBJ2-3, the full variable domain is ETGVTQSPTHLIKTRGQQVTLRCSSQSGHNTVSWYQQALGQGPQFIFQYYREEENGRGNFPPRFSGLQFPNYSSELNVNALELDDSALYLCASSRGSSAPDTQYFGPGTRLTVL.

This clonotype appeared many times. This chain uses TRBV7-2 with TRBJ1-6, with D unclear. Trimming stripped 4 bases from V and 7 bases from J, with 14 bases between. CDR1 is SGHTA and CDR2 is FQGNSA in the germline V gene. The CDR3 is made up of 15 amino acids. Here the CDR3 DNA reads TGTGCCAGCAGCTCGCAGACGCTAGGGAATTCACCCCTCCACTTT. Encoded protein: CASSSQTLGNSPLHF.

At least ten counts were recorded for this clonotype. The chain couples TRBV7-2 to TRBJ2-7; possibly TRBD2 for D (5 bases). This CDR3 is built from 15 residues. Trimming left V 1 base short and J 5 bases short, with 15 bases between. CDR1 is SGHTA and CDR2 is FQGNSA in the germline V gene. CDR3 sequence (DNA): TGTGCCAGCAGCTTAGTAGGGCTAGCTATCCACGAGCAGTACTTC. Its protein product is CASSLVGLAIHEQYF.

Many counts were recorded for this clonotype. The rearrangement links TRBV20-1 to TRBJ2-7, with TRBD2 matching over 7 bases. Germline CDR1 and CDR2: DFQATT and SNEGSKA (reference sequence). This CDR3 comprises 14 residues. Trimming took 0 bases from V and 3 from J; bases not matched to a gene: 5. The CDR3 coding sequence is TGCAGTGCTAGAGATAGCGGGCAATTCTACGAGCAGTACTTC. Its protein product is CSARDSGQFYEQYF.

This clonotype came up many times. The gene calls are TRBV28 and TRBJ1-1, with D uncertain. The V end lost 3 bases, the J end lost 10 bases, and 9 bases lay between the germline ends. From germline, CDR1 is MDHEN and CDR2 SYDVKM. This CDR3 is built from 11 residues. For the CDR3, the DNA is TGTGCCAGCAGTTTCGAGTTCCGAGCTTTCTTT. Its translation is CASSFEFRAFF.

This clonotype has at least ten counts. This rearrangement joins TRBV12-3 or TRBV12-4 to TRBJ2-7, with 11 bases that match TRBD2. J was trimmed by 7 bases and V by 4 bases; bases with no gene match: 12. The CDR3 is 16 residues long. CDR3 sequence reads: CASSSNLSGRAREQYF. The CDR3 DNA is TGTGCCAGCAGTTCCAACCTTAGCGGGAGGGCTCGAGAGCAGTACTTC.

The sample holds a few counts of this clonotype. V usage is TRBV5-4 and J usage is TRBJ2-1; 7 bases match TRBD2. The CDR3 is 15 amino acids. From germline, CDR1 is SGHNT and CDR2 YYREEE (reference sequence). J was trimmed by 5 bases and V by 2 bases; bases with no gene match: 7. CDR3 in amino acids: CASSFPGLADNEQFF. As DNA, the CDR3 is TGTGCCAGCAGCTTTCCGGGCCTAGCGGACAATGAGCAGTTCTTC.

This clonotype has a count of ten or more. The rearrangement joins TRBV5-5 to TRBJ1-5; tentatively, D is TRBD1 (6 bases). The CDR3 sequence is 17 residues long. The germline gives CDR1 SGHKS, CDR2 YYEKEE (reference sequence). V gave up 4 bases and J gave up 0 bases, with 17 bases separating them. The CDR3 region is CASSQTLDSHSNQPQHF. The DNA for the CDR3 is TGTGCCAGCAGCCAAACGTTGGACAGTCATAGCAATCAGCCCCAGCATTTT.

The chain combines TRBV20-1 with TRBJ2-1; TRBD2 aligns across 14 bases. Germline V gene lookup returns CDR1 DFQATT and CDR2 SNEGSKA (reference sequence). The CDR3 contains 15 residues. V dropped 1 base and J dropped 8; count of bases not matched to a gene: 4. The CDR3 DNA sequence: TGCAGTGCTAGAGCTGGGACTAGCGGGAGACATGAGCAGTTCTTC. This codes for CSARAGTSGRHEQFF.

This clonotype was picked up many times. The chain links TRBV6-5 to TRBJ2-7; 7 nucleotides align to TRBD1. After removal of 4 bases from V and 3 bases from J, the junction contained 3 bases not matched to a gene. Germline V gives CDR1 MNHEY, CDR2 SVGAGI. CDR3 size: 13 residues. The CDR3 DNA sequence: TGTGCCAGCAGTTCACAGGGGAGCTACGAGCAGTACTTC. Its protein product is CASSSQGSYEQYF.

This clonotype was recorded many times. The rearrangement links TRBV20-1 to TRBJ2-7; 10 bases map to TRBD1. The junction had 4 bases not matched to a gene; V was cut back by 2 bases and J by 3 bases. The CDR3 has 14 residues. The germline V gene encodes CDR1 DFQATT and CDR2 SNEGSKA (reference sequence). The CDR3 sequence is CSARPRTGGYEQYF. In nucleotides, the CDR3 is TGCAGTGCTAGACCCCGGACAGGGGGCTACGAGCAGTACTTC.

This clonotype was counted ten times or more. CDR3 DNA: TGTGCCAGCAGCCAAGCCCCGGGACTAGTTGTTCCGCAGTATTTT. It yields the protein CASSQAPGLVVPQYF. This rearrangement joins TRBV14 to TRBJ2-3; 8 positions match TRBD2. The V segment lost 1 base and the J segment 10 bases; nucleotides outside the gene matches: 10. Germline V gene data show CDR1 as SGHDN and CDR2 as FVKESK. CDR3 length equals 15 residues.

Ten or more counts support this clonotype. The V and J genes are TRBV23-1 and TRBJ2-1; D not resolved. TRBV23-1 carries the ORF label, with uncertain function. This CDR3 has 15 amino acids. V was cut by 1 base and J by 4 bases, with 11 bases left in between. CDR3 amino acids: CASSQLNRFYNEQFF. As DNA, the CDR3 is TGCGCCAGCAGTCAATTGAATCGATTTTACAATGAGCAGTTCTTC.

The table lists this clonotype with a few counts. V is TRBV5-4 and J is TRBJ2-1, with 9 nucleotides matching TRBD2. In germline, CDR1 is SGHNT, CDR2 YYREEE (reference sequence). CDR3 length equals 16 residues. V trimming: 0 bases; J trimming: 6 bases; junction bases outside the gene matches: 7. DNA for the CDR3: TGTGCCAGCAGCTTGGCCCTTAGCGGGAGTATCAATGAGCAGTTCTTC. Amino acid sequence: CASSLALSGSINEQFF.

CDR3 sequence: CASSPGGVGNTEAFF. In DNA, the CDR3 is TGTGCCAGCAGCCCGGGGGGAGTGGGGAACACTGAAGCTTTCTTT. V gene TRBV11-3 combines with J gene TRBJ1-1; a possible D gene is TRBD1 (5 bases). Trimming stripped 5 bases from V and 1 base from J, with 14 bases between. There are 15 residues in the CDR3. Germline V CDR1 and CDR2: SGHNT, YENEEA.

This clonotype was observed a few times. This sequence joins TRBV29-1 and TRBJ2-5, with a weak D call TRBD1 (6 bases). Germline V CDR1 and CDR2: SQVTM, ANQGSEA. This CDR3 comprises 12 residues. The germline V and J ends were trimmed by 5 bases and 4 bases, with 11 bases remaining between them. The CDR3 DNA is TGCAGCGTTTTATGGGGGCCAGAGACCCAGTACTTC. Translated: CSVLWGPETQYF.

In its sample, this clonotype was seen many times. The rearrangement joins TRBV4-3 to TRBJ2-6, with D possibly being TRBD2 (5 bases). The CDR3 sequence is 17 residues long. CDR1 and CDR2 (germline): LGHNA, YSLEER. The V end lost 0 bases, the J end lost 4 bases, and 13 bases lay between the germline ends. The CDR3 DNA sequence: TGCGCCAGCAGCCAAGAGACGGGAAATTGGGGGGCCAACGTCCTGACTTTC. Its translation is CASSQETGNWGANVLTF.

The chain links TRBV20-1 to TRBJ2-7, with D tentatively TRBD2 (6 bases). V lost 7 bases, J lost 0 bases, and 10 bases lay in between. The CDR3 totals 12 residues. Per germline, CDR1 DFQATT and CDR2 SNEGSKA (reference sequence). The CDR3 protein is CSGRGSSYEQYF. In DNA, the CDR3 is TGCAGTGGGCGGGGTTCCTCCTACGAGCAGTACTTC.

This clonotype was recorded many times. The chain uses TRBV12-3 or TRBV12-4 and TRBJ2-1; TRBD2 aligns across 7 bases. Trimming cost V 0 bases and J 1 base; bases outside gene matches: 3. The CDR3 covers 16 residues. This CDR3 is CASSLAIAGSYNEQFF. CDR3 sequence (DNA): TGTGCCAGCAGTTTAGCCATAGCGGGTTCCTACAATGAGCAGTTCTTC.

This clonotype was seen only a few times. The chain joins TRBV20-1 to TRBJ2-4; 11 nucleotides line up with TRBD1. The CDR3 sequence is 20 residues long. Germline CDR1 is DFQATT and CDR2 is SNEGSKA (reference sequence). Trimming at V came to 6 bases and at J to 2 bases, leaving 21 bases not matched to a gene. The CDR3 protein is CSASDRGRAGASFSKNIQYF. The CDR3 bases are TGCAGTGCATCGGACAGGGGGCGAGCGGGCGCCTCCTTTTCCAAAAACATTCAGTACTTC.

For the CDR3, the DNA is TGTGCCAGCAGCTTGGCCTTTGGACAGACGACTAACACTGAAGCTTTCTTT. Translated, it gives CASSLAFGQTTNTEAFF. The chain has TRBV5-4 and TRBJ1-1, with a weak D call TRBD1 (6 bases). CDR3 length equals 17 residues. Germline V gene data show CDR1 as SGHNT and CDR2 as YYREEE (reference sequence). Deletions cut 0 bases from V and 2 bases from J, with 17 bases between.

This clonotype was recorded at least ten times. The chain carries TRBV7-3 and TRBJ2-3; TRBD2 agrees at 8 bases. The trim removed 4 bases at V and 3 bases at J, leaving 6 bases unmatched. Germline-derived CDR1 and CDR2 are SGHTA and FQGTGA. The CDR3 is 15 residues long. The CDR3 reads CASSSKRETTDTQYF. CDR3 DNA: TGTGCCAGCAGCTCGAAGCGGGAGACGACAGATACGCAGTATTTT.

This clonotype occurred many times. V gene TRBV30 combines with J gene TRBJ2-7; the match to TRBD2 covers 11 bases. The CDR3 is 14 amino acids. The V gene end was trimmed by 3 bases and the J gene end by 5 bases; junction bases not matched to a gene: 6. Germline CDR1 GTSNPN, CDR2 SVGIG (reference sequence). The CDR3 region has the DNA TGTGCCTGGAGGGTAGCGGGAGGGCGCGACGAGCAGTACTTC. This sequence encodes CAWRVAGGRDEQYF.